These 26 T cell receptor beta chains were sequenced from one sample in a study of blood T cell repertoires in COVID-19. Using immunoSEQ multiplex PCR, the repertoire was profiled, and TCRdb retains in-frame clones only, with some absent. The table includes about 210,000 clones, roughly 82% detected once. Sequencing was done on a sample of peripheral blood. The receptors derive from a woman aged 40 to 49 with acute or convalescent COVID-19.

The CDR3 sequence: CASSLAGQSGRGDEQYF. CDR3 bases: TGTGCCAGCAGCTTAGCGGGTCAGAGCGGGAGAGGCGACGAGCAGTACTTC. This chain uses TRBV7-8 with TRBJ2-7, with 8 bases that match TRBD2. CDR3 length equals 17 residues. Germline-derived CDR1 and CDR2 are SGHVS and FQNEAQ. V lost 0 bases, J lost 5 bases, and 12 bases stayed unmatched.

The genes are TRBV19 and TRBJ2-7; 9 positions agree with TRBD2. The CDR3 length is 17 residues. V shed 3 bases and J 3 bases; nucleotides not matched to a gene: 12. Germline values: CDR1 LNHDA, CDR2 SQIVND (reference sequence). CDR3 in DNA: TGTGCCAGTAGTATCCTTTCCCTTAGCGGGAGTTTCTACGAGCAGTACTTC. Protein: CASSILSLSGSFYEQYF.

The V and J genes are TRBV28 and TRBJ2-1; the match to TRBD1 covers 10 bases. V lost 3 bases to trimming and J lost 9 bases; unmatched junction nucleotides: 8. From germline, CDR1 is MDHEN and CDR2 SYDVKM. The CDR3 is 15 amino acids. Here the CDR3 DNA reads TGTGCCAGCAGTTTGACAGGGGGCGGGTTGAGTGAGCAGTTCTTC. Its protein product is CASSLTGGGLSEQFF.

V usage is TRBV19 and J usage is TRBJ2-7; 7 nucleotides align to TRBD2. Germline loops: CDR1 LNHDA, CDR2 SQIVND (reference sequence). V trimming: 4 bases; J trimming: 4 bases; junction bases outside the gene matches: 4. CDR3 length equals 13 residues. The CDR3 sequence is CASSKGRGYEQYF. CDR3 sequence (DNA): TGTGCCAGTAGTAAGGGGAGGGGTTACGAGCAGTACTTC. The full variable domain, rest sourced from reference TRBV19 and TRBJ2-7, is DGGITQSPKYLFRKEGQNVTLSCEQNLNHDAMYWYRQDPGQGLRLIYYSQIVNDFQKGDIAEGYSVSREKKESFPLTVTSAQKNPTAFYLCASSKGRGYEQYFGPGTRLTVT.

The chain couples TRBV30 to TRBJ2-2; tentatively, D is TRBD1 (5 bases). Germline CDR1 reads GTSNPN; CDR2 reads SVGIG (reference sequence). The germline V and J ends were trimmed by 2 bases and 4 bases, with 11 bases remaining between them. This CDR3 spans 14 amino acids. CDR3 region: CAWSQLRVTGELFF. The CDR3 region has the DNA TGTGCCTGGAGTCAACTCAGGGTCACCGGGGAGCTGTTTTTT.

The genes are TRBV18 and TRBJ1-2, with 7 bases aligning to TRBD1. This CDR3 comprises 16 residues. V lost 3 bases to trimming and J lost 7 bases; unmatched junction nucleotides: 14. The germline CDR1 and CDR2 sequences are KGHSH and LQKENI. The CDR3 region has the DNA TGTGCCAGCTCACCTCGACAGGGCTACTTTGACGGTGGCTACACCTTC. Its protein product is CASSPRQGYFDGGYTF.

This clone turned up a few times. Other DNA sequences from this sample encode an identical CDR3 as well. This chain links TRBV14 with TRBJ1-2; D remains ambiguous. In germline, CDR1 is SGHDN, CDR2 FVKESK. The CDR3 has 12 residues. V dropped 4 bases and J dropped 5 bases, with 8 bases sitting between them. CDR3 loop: CASSPSTYGYTF. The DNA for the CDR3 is TGTGCCAGCAGCCCCTCGACTTATGGCTACACCTTC.

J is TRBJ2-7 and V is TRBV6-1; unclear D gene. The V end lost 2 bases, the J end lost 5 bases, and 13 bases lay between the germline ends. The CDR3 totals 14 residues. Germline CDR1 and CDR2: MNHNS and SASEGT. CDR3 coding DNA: TGTGCCAGCAGTGAATTTCCGGGTATCGACGAGCAGTACTTC. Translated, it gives CASSEFPGIDEQYF.

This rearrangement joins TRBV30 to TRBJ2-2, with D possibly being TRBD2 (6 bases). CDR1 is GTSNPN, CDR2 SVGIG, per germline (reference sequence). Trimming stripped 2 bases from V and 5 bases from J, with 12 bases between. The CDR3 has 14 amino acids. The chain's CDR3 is CAWSRSGGTGELFF. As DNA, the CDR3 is TGTGCCTGGAGTCGATCCGGAGGGACCGGGGAGCTGTTTTTT.

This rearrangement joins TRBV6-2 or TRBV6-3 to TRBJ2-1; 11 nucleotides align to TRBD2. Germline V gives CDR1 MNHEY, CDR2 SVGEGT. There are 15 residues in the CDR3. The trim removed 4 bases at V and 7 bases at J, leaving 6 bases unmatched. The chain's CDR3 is CASSLLAGASNEQFF. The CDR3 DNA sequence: TGTGCCAGCAGTTTACTAGCGGGAGCATCAAATGAGCAGTTCTTC.

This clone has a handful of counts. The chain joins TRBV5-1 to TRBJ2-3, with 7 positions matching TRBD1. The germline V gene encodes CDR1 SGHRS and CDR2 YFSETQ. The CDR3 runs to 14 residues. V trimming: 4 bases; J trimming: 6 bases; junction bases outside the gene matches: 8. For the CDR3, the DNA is TGCGCCAGCAGCCGAAACCCAGGGGGTGATACGCAGTATTTT. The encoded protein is CASSRNPGGDTQYF.

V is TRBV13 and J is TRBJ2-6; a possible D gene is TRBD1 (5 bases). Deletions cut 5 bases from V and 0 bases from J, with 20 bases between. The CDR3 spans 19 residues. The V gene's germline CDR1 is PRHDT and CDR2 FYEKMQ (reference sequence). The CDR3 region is CASSLQTGARPSGANVLTF. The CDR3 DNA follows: TGTGCCAGCAGCCTACAAACAGGAGCCCGACCCTCTGGGGCCAACGTCCTGACTTTC.

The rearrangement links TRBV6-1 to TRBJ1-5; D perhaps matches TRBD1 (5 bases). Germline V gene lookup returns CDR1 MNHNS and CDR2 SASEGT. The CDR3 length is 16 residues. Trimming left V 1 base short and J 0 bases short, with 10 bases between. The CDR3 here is CASSEVPGFSNQPQHF. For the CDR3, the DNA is TGTGCCAGCAGTGAAGTTCCAGGGTTTAGCAATCAGCCCCAGCATTTT.

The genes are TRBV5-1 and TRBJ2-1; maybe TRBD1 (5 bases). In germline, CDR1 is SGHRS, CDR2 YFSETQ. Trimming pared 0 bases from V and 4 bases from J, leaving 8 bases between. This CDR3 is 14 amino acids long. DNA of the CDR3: TGCGCCAGCAGCTTGGAGGGGCGATACAATGAGCAGTTCTTC. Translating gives CASSLEGRYNEQFF. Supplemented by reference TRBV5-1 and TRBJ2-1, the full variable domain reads KAGVTQTPRYLIKTRGQQVTLSCSPISGHRSVSWYQQTPGQGLQFLFEYFSETQRNKGNFPGRFSGRQFSNSRSEMNVSTLELGDSALYLCASSLEGRYNEQFFGPGTRLTVL.

CDR3 sequence reads: CASSLETSGRAELFF. CDR3 DNA: TGCGCCAGCAGCTTAGAGACTAGCGGGAGGGCTGAGCTGTTTTTT. The V gene is TRBV5-1, the J gene TRBJ2-2, with TRBD2 matching 14 bases. The V gene's germline CDR1 is SGHRS and CDR2 YFSETQ. The CDR3 extends over 15 amino acids. Trimming cost V 2 bases and J 11 bases; bases outside gene matches: 5.

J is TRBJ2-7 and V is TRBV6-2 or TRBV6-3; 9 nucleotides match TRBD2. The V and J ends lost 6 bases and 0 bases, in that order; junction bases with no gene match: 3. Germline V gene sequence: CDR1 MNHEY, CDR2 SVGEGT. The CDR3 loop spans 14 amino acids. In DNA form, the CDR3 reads TGTGCCAGCAGCATACTAGCGGGCTCCTACGAGCAGTACTTC. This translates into CASSILAGSYEQYF.

The CDR3 loop is CASSESVSTDTQYF. For the CDR3, the DNA is TGTGCCAGCAGTGAATCTGTTAGCACAGATACGCAGTATTTT. The chain carries TRBV6-1 and TRBJ2-3; D call uncertain. The CDR3 has 14 amino acids. The V gene's germline CDR1 is MNHNS and CDR2 SASEGT. V was shortened by 2 bases and J by 0 bases, with 6 bases between the two germline ends.

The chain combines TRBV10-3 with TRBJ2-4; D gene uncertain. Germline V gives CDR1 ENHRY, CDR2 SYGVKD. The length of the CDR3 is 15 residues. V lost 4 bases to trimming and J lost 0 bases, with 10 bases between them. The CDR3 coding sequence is TGTGCCATCAGTGGACAAGCTGTAGCCAAAAACATTCAGTACTTC. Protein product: CAISGQAVAKNIQYF.

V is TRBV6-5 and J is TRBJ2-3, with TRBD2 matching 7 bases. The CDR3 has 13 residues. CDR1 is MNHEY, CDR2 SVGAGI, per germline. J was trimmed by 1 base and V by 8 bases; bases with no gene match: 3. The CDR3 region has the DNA TGTGCCAGCTGTCGGGGGGGCACAGATACGCAGTATTTT. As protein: CASCRGGTDTQYF.

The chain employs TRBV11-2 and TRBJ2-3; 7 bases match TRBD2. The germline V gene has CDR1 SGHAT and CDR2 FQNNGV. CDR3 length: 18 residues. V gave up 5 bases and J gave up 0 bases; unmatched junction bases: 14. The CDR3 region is CASSLSIRLAPSTDTQYF. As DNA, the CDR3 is TGTGCCAGCAGCCTCTCTATACGACTAGCTCCGAGCACAGATACGCAGTATTTT.

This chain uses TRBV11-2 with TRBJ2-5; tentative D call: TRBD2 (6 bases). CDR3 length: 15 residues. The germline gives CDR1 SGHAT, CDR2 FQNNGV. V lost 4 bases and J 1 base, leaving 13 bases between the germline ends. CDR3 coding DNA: TGTGCCAGCAGCTCCCCCGGGGGACTCCAAGAGACCCAGTACTTC. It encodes CASSSPGGLQETQYF.

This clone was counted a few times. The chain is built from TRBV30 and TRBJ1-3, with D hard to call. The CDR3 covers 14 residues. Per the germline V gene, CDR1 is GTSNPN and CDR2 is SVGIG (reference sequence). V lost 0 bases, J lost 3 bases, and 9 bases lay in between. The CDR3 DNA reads TGTGCCTGGAGTGTAAGACAAAATGGAAACACCATATATTTT. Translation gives CAWSVRQNGNTIYF.

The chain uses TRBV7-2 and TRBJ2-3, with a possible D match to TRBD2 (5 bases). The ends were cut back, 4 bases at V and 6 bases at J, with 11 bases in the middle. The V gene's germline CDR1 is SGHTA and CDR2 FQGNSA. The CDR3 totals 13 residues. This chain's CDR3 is CASSSPQRDTQYF. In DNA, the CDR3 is TGTGCCAGCAGCTCCCCGCAGCGGGATACGCAGTATTTT.

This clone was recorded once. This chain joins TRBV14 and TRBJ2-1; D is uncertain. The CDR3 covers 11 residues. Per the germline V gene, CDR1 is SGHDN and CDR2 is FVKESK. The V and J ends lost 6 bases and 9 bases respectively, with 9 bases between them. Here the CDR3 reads CASSLTGEQFF. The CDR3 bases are TGTGCCAGCAGTCTCACGGGTGAGCAGTTCTTC.

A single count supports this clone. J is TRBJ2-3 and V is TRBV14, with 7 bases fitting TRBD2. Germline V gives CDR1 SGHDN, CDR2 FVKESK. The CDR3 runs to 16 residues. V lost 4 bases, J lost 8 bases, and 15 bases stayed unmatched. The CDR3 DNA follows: TGTGCCAGCAGCCCGAGGGACTACCGCCTTCGTCTTACGCAGTATTTT. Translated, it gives CASSPRDYRLRLTQYF.

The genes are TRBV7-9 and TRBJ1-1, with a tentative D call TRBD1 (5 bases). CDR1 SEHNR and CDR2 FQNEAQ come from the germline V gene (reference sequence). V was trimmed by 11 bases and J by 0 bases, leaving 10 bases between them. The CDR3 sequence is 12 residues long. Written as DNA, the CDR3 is TGTGCCGGAGGGACGGTGAACACTGAAGCTTTCTTT. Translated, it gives CAGGTVNTEAFF.